The T cell receptor (beta chain) described here comes from a study of blood T cell repertoires in COVID-19. Overall study context: Samples taken during acute and convalescent COVID-19 were collected in the United States, Italy and Spain. T cells, B-cell-depleted T cells, or PBMCs supplied cDNA or gDNA.

The CDR3 totals 19 residues. V shed 3 bases and J 2 bases; nucleotides not matched to a gene: 13. CDR1 and CDR2 (germline): WNHNN, SYGVQD (reference sequence). The authors' processing: Nucleated cell counts were estimated from reference gene primer amplification. Assay: immunoSEQ multiplex PCR; the TCRdb copy retains only in-frame clones and omits some. V, J and clone size are taken as reported in that table, and D and trimming were inferred from the DNA itself. The table lists 48,000 or so clones, about 83% of them singletons. Material for sequencing was peripheral blood. The V call is TRBV10-1, the J call TRBJ1-6, with TRBD1 matching 7 bases. The TCR comes from a woman between 55 and 75 years old with acute or convalescent COVID-19. CDR3 region: CASSDFTPGQKTYNSPLHF. The CDR3 DNA follows: TGCGCCAGCAGTGACTTTACGCCGGGACAGAAAACCTATAATTCACCCCTCCACTTT.